Listed below are T cell receptor beta chains from one sample, sequenced in a study of cytomegalovirus exposure and HLA in healthy donors. Assay used: immunoSEQ multiplex PCR; TCRdb lists only in-frame clones, some missing. The repertoire includes roughly 130,000 clones, roughly 91% of them detected once, and about 3.7% sits in the top ten. The sample taken for sequencing was PBMCs. The source is a man between 25 and 39 years old in good health and CMV-seronegative. Each CDR3 is given with its conserved first and last residue. The D gene is left open where the match is weak. Clone size is shown for a subset of rows, as once, few, many or a class of expanded clone.

TRBD1 - TRBJ1-5 TRBV5-6 TGTGCCAGCAGCTGGACAGGGTCCAATAATCAGCCCCAGCATTTT CASSWTGSNNQPQHF
- once TRBJ2-1 TRBV11-2 TGTGCCAGCAGCTCCCCAGGAAAAAATGAGCAGTTCTTC CASSSPGKNEQFF
TRBD2 - TRBJ2-7 TRBV10-3 TGTGCCATCAGTGAGCCTAGCGGGGGGTCCCCCTACGAGCAGTACTTC CAISEPSGGSPYEQYF
TRBD1 - TRBJ2-7 TRBV2 TGTGCCAGCAGTGGAGACAGGGGGCGGTACGAGCAGTACTTC CASSGDRGRYEQYF
- once TRBJ1-1 TRBV9 TGTGCCAGCAGCCCGGGGGGGAACACTGAAGCTTTCTTT CASSPGGNTEAFF
- - TRBJ2-6 TRBV23-1 TGCGCCAGCAGTCAATCCAGGGGGGTCTTAGGGTATTCGTCTGGGGCCAACGTCCTGACTTTC CASSQSRGVLGYSSGANVLTF
TRBD2 - TRBJ2-7 TRBV4-3 TGCGCCAGCAGCCAAGAAAGCGGGGCCCTCTACGAGCAGTACTTC CASSQESGALYEQYF
- - TRBJ2-7 TRBV6-5 TGTGCCAGCAGTATAGAGCTGACCTACGAGCAGTACTTC CASSIELTYEQYF
- - TRBJ2-5 TRBV6-5 TGTGCCAGCAGGGCGGGGGCGCCGGAGACCCAGTACTTC CASRAGAPETQYF
- - TRBJ2-7 TRBV6-5 TGTGCCAGCTCAAATATGACTCGTTACGAGCAGTACTTC CASSNMTRYEQYF
- - TRBJ1-5 TRBV7-9 TGTGCCAGCAGCTGGGACTGGGATCAGCCCCAGCATTTT CASSWDWDQPQHF
- - TRBJ2-7 TRBV10-2 TGCGCCACCACGGGGGGCAGCACCTACGAGCAGTACTTC CATTGGSTYEQYF
- - TRBJ2-4 TRBV6-5 TGTGCCAGCAGTTACTCACAGGGTAACATTCAGTACTTC CASSYSQGNIQYF
- - TRBJ1-5 TRBV19 TGTGCCAGTAGTATACCGGGACAAATATCAAGCAATCAGCCCCAGCATTTT CASSIPGQISSNQPQHF
- - TRBJ2-7 TRBV6-6 TGTGCCAGCAGTTTCGACAGAGCCTACGAGCAGTACTTC CASSFDRAYEQYF
TRBD1 - TRBJ1-2 TRBV15 TGTGCCACCAGCAGAGATAACAGGGGCGTATATGGCTACACCTTC CATSRDNRGVYGYTF
TRBD1 - TRBJ1-2 TRBV18 TGTGCCAGCTCACCAACAGGGGGGAATACTAACTATGGCTACACCTTC CASSPTGGNTNYGYTF
- - TRBJ2-1 TRBV10-3 TGTGCCATCAGTGACCCCGGGATACCGGCTTGGGAACAGTTCTTC CAISDPGIPAWEQFF
TRBD1 - TRBJ2-7 TRBV5-1 TGCGCCAGCAGCCCAGACGACAGGGTGATATCCTACGAGCAGTACTTC CASSPDDRVISYEQYF
TRBD1 - TRBJ2-7 TRBV13 TGTGCCAGCAGCTACCGACAGGGGGGCTTGTACGAGCAGTACTTC CASSYRQGGLYEQYF
- - TRBJ2-7 TRBV4-1 TGCGCCAGCAGCCAGAAGGGGGACGGGGCCTACGAGCAGTACTTC CASSQKGDGAYEQYF
TRBD1 - TRBJ2-7 TRBV19 TGTGCCAGTAGTAAAGGGACAGGGGGCTTCGAGGAGCAGTACTTC CASSKGTGGFEEQYF
TRBD1 - TRBJ2-6 TRBV28 TGTGCCAGCAGTGGTCTTGGGAACCCCAAACCGGGACAGGGTTCCTCTGGGGCCAACGTCCTGACTTTC CASSGLGNPKPGQGSSGANVLTF
- - TRBJ1-3 TRBV6-5 TGTGCCAGCAGTTACGGGGGCGCGAGGGGAAACACCATATATTTT CASSYGGARGNTIYF
TRBD1 - TRBJ2-7 TRBV9 TGTGCCAGCAGCGTGAGTGGGGACAGGGAATACCGTGGCGAGCAGTACTTC CASSVSGDREYRGEQYF
- - TRBJ2-6 TRBV5-4 TGTGCCAGCAGCTTTCTGTACGGTCGGGGGGCTGCTGGGGCCAACGTCCTGACTTTC CASSFLYGRGAAGANVLTF
- - TRBJ2-2 TRBV19 TGTGCCAGTAGTATAACCAGTTCCGGGGAGCTGTTTTTT CASSITSSGELFF
TRBD2 - TRBJ2-1 TRBV2 TGTGCCAGCAGTTGGCTAGCGGGGTCCAATGAGCAGTTCTTC CASSWLAGSNEQFF
- - TRBJ1-1 TRBV2 TGTGCCAGCAGTGAAGAGTGGGGAGACACTGAAGCTTTCTTT CASSEEWGDTEAFF
TRBD1 - TRBJ2-3 TRBV11-3 TGTGCCAGCAGCCTAGGAAGGGAGACAGGGGTGGGCACAGATACGCAGTATTTT CASSLGRETGVGTDTQYF
TRBD1 - TRBJ1-1 TRBV10-1 TGCGCCAGCAGTGAGCGCAGGGGGAACTCTGAAGCTTTCTTT CASSERRGNSEAFF
- - TRBJ1-3 TRBV27 TGTGCCAGCAGTTTACAGGGCCCTTACTCTGGAAACACCATATATTTT CASSLQGPYSGNTIYF
TRBD2 - TRBJ2-2 TRBV27 TGTGCCAGCAGTATACTAGCGGGGGGCTCCCCCAACACCGGGGAGCTGTTTTTT CASSILAGGSPNTGELFF
- - TRBJ2-1 TRBV5-4 TGTGCCAGCAGCTTCCGGCTAGCACTCTACAATGAGCAGTTCTTC CASSFRLALYNEQFF
- - TRBJ1-6 TRBV19 TGTGCCAGTAGTACTCTGGACAGTTCCTATAATTCACCCCTCCACTTT CASSTLDSSYNSPLHF
- - TRBJ2-1 TRBV2 TGTGCCAGCAGAGACCACGCCCTCGGAGGCAATGAGCAGTTCTTC CASRDHALGGNEQFF
TRBD2 - TRBJ2-2 TRBV15 TGTGCCACCAGCAGATCTGGACTAGCGGGGGGGCGTACCGGGGAGCTGTTTTTT CATSRSGLAGGRTGELFF
TRBD1 - TRBJ1-2 TRBV5-1 TGCGCCAGCAGCGGCGGGGGACAGGAATTATATGGCTACACCTTC CASSGGGQELYGYTF
- once TRBJ1-5 TRBV27 TGTGCCCCCACCCCCAGTAGCAATCAGCCCCAGCATTTT CAPTPSSNQPQHF
TRBD1 - TRBJ1-1 TRBV13 TGTGCCAGCAGCCCTCAGGGGGCACTTACTTTGAACACTGAAGCTTTCTTT CASSPQGALTLNTEAFF
TRBD2 once TRBJ2-1 TRBV7-9 TGTGCCAGCAGCGCCCCGACTAGCGGGGGCTACAATGAGCAGTTCTTC CASSAPTSGGYNEQFF
- - TRBJ1-4 TRBV2 TGTGCCAGCAGCCGGGACACCGCTTATGAAAAACTGTTTTTT CASSRDTAYEKLFF
- - TRBJ2-7 TRBV19 TGTGCCAGTAGTATACAGGGCTACGAGCAGTACTTC CASSIQGYEQYF
- - TRBJ2-7 TRBV20-1 TGCAGTGGCGGGACAGCGGCCGAGCAGTACTTC CSGGTAAEQYF
- - TRBJ2-5 TRBV18 TGTGCCAGCTCACCACCAGGGGCCGGAAAAGAGACCCAGTACTTC CASSPPGAGKETQYF
- - TRBJ1-1 TRBV5-1 TGCGCCAGCAGCTTGGGGGCAGAAAACATGAACACTGAAGCTTTCTTT CASSLGAENMNTEAFF
- - TRBJ1-4 TRBV19 TGTGCCAGTAGTATAGGGCAGGCCGCAACTAATGAAAAACTGTTTTTT CASSIGQAATNEKLFF
- - TRBJ2-2 TRBV29-1 TGCAGCGTTGACCTGGGACTTGCTGGGGCCGGGGAGCTGTTTTTT CSVDLGLAGAGELFF
- once TRBJ1-2 TRBV7-2 TGTGCCAGCAGCTCGATATCGGGTCAGACCTCGAAAGGCTACACCTTC CASSSISGQTSKGYTF
TRBD1 - TRBJ1-5 TRBV9 TGTGCCAGCAGCGTAACAGGGGGCGCGGGTCAGCCCCAGCATTTT CASSVTGGAGQPQHF